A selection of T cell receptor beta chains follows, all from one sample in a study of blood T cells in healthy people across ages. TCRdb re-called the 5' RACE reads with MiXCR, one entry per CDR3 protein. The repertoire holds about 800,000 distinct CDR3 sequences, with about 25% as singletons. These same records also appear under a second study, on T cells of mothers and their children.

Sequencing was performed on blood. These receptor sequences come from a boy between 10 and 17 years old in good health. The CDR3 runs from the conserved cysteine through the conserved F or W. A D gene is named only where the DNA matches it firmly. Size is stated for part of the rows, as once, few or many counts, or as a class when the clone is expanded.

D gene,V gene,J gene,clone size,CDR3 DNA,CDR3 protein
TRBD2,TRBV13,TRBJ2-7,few,TGTGCCAGCAGCCAGGTCCCAGCGGGGAAGTTCGAGCAGTACTTC,CASSQVPAGKFEQYF
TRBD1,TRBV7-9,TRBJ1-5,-,TGTGCCAGCAGCGACCTGACAGGGGAGCAGCCCCAGCATTTT,CASSDLTGEQPQHF
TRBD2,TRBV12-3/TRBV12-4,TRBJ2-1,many,TGTGCCAGCAGGAAGGGACTAGCGGCAAACAATGAGCAGTTCTTC,CASRKGLAANNEQFF
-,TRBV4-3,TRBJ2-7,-,TGCGCCAGCAGCCAACGTCGAACGGACGAGCAGTACTTC,CASSQRRTDEQYF
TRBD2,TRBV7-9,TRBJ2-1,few,TGTGCCAGCAGCTTACTTTCAGCGGGAGGTAACAATGAGCAGTTCTTC,CASSLLSAGGNNEQFF
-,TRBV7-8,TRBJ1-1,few,TGTGCCAGCAGCCAAGGAAACAGGGTTGGGGAAAACACTGAAGCTTTCTTT,CASSQGNRVGENTEAFF
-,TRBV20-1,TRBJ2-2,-,TGCAGTGCTAGAGGGCTTGTAGGTAACACCGGGGAGCTGTTTTTT,CSARGLVGNTGELFF
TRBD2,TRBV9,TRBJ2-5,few,TGTGCCAGCTCCCCCGGGGGAGGGGAACAAGAGACCCAGTACTTC,CASSPGGGEQETQYF
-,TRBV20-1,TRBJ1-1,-,TGCAGTGCGAAGATTATAATGAACACTGAAGCTTTCTTT,CSAKIIMNTEAFF
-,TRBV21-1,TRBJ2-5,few,TGTGCCAGCAGCAAAGCAGGCGAGACCCAGTACTTC,CASSKAGETQYF
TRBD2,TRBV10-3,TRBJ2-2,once,TGTGCCATCGGGCTAGCGGGGGCCACATACACCGGGGAGCTGTTTTTT,CAIGLAGATYTGELFF
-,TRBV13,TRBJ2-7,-,TGTGCCAGCAGCCCCCTACAAGCACTCAAGGGGGGCGAGCAGTACTTC,CASSPLQALKGGEQYF
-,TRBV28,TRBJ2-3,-,TGTGCCAGCAGTTTTAAACAGAACACAGATACGCAGTATTTT,CASSFKQNTDTQYF
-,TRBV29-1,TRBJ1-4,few,TGCAGCGTTGCGGAGCAGGTGAATGAAAAACTGTTTTTT,CSVAEQVNEKLFF
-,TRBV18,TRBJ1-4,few,TGTGCCAGCTCACCAGGGTACGGGGAAAAACTGTTTTTT,CASSPGYGEKLFF
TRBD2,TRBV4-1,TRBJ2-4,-,TGCGCCAGCAGCCAAGGCGAACTAGCGGGAGTCAGGGCCAAAAACATTCAGTACTTC,CASSQGELAGVRAKNIQYF